These 18 T cell receptor beta chains were sequenced from one sample in a study of T cells in Graves' hyperthyroidism and ophthalmopathy. RNA transcripts served as the template for amplifying TCR beta CDR3 regions. TCR CDR3 regions were first amplified by RT-PCR with HTBI primers. TCRdb redid the calling of the multiplex PCR reads with MiXCR, one entry per CDR3 protein. This sample yields 550,000 to 650,000 distinct CDR3 sequences, of which 14% are seen a single time; approximately 13% belongs to the top ten. The sequencing input was blood. Every receptor here comes from a woman aged 40 to 50 with Graves' hyperthyroidism.

As regards this clonotype: An end of the junction differs from the germline gene, which may be a read error. The chain has TRBV7-7 and TRBJ2-1; D not certain. CDR1 SSHAT and CDR2 FNYEAQ come from the germline V gene (reference sequence). CDR3 length equals 13 residues. The CDR3 here is CASSLNRDNEQFF. The CDR3 nucleotides read TGTGCTAGCAGCTTAAACCGGGACAATGAGCAGTTCTTC.

This clonotype was counted at least ten times. This chain joins TRBV28 and TRBJ2-7, with 14 nucleotides matching TRBD2. V was pared by 5 bases and J by 2 bases, with 5 bases of the junction left unmatched. The CDR3 consists of 16 residues. Germline V lookup: CDR1 MDHEN, CDR2 SYDVKM. The CDR3 sequence is CASSGLAGGLTYEQYF. The CDR3 bases are TGTGCCAGCAGTGGACTAGCGGGAGGCTTAACCTACGAGCAGTACTTC. Full variable domain (missing parts from reference TRBV28 and TRBJ2-7): DVKVTQSSRYLVKRTGEKVFLECVQDMDHENMFWYRQDPGLGLRLIYFSYDVKMKEKGDIPEGYSVSREKKERFSLILESASTNQTSMYLCASSGLAGGLTYEQYFGPGTRLTVT.

This clonotype was seen repeatedly, ten times or more. The J gene is TRBJ2-1, the V gene TRBV10-3; 8 bases fit TRBD2. Trimming removed 2 bases from V and 4 bases from J; junction bases left unmatched: 4. This CDR3 contains 15 residues. CDR1 is ENHRY and CDR2 is SYGVKD in the germline V gene. The CDR3 sequence is CAISEGLAEYNEQFF. The CDR3 DNA reads TGTGCCATCAGTGAGGGACTAGCCGAATACAATGAGCAGTTCTTC.

This clonotype has ten or more counts. CDR3 residues: CATSKRTGSYNEQFF. DNA of the CDR3: TGTGCCACCAGTAAAAGAACAGGGAGCTACAATGAGCAGTTCTTC. The genes are TRBV15 and TRBJ2-1; maybe TRBD1 (6 bases). Deletions cut 6 bases from V and 3 bases from J, with 15 bases between. The germline V gene has CDR1 LNHNV and CDR2 YYDKDF (reference sequence). CDR3 length: 15 residues.

This clonotype has a count of ten or more. The chain combines TRBV29-1 with TRBJ1-1; D is undetermined. CDR3 size: 11 residues. V was cut by 4 bases and J by 1 base, with 4 bases left in between. Germline lookup yields CDR1 SQVTM and CDR2 ANQGSEA. The CDR3 protein is CSVAQNTEAFF. The CDR3 coding sequence is TGCAGCGTTGCACAGAACACTGAAGCTTTCTTT.

This clonotype was seen once. The chain recombines TRBV24-1 with TRBJ2-6, with TRBD2 as a possible D gene (7 bases). Germline V CDR1 and CDR2: KGHDR, SFDVKD. V was clipped by 5 bases and J by 3 bases, with 13 bases between them. The CDR3 spans 16 residues. The CDR3 is CATSGGGAYGANVLTF. CDR3 nucleotides: TGTGCCACCAGTGGAGGGGGGGCTTATGGGGCCAACGTCCTGACTTTC.

This clonotype has at least ten counts. The chain carries TRBV3-1 and TRBJ1-4; TRBD1 matches 7 bases. CDR1 LGHDT and CDR2 YNNKEL come from the germline V gene (reference sequence). After removal of 6 bases from V and 8 bases from J, the junction contained 3 bases not matched to a gene. The length of the CDR3 is 12 residues. Here the CDR3 reads CASSSTGEKLFF. The CDR3 coding sequence is TGTGCCAGCAGTTCGACAGGGGAAAAACTGTTTTTT.

The sample holds a few counts of this clonotype. V usage is TRBV10-3 and J usage is TRBJ2-3; no clear D gene. V lost 4 bases and J 4 bases, leaving 12 bases between the germline ends. Germline CDR1 is ENHRY and CDR2 is SYGVKD. The CDR3 contains 14 residues. The CDR3 nucleotides read TGTGCCATCAGTGGCCCCACAAAGTCAGATACGCAGTATTTT. Its protein product is CAISGPTKSDTQYF.

This clonotype has at least ten counts. The rearrangement links TRBV12-3 or TRBV12-4 to TRBJ1-5; 9 positions agree with TRBD1. The CDR3 sequence is 18 residues long. After removal of 5 bases from V and 1 base from J, the junction contained 12 bases not matched to a gene. The CDR3 nucleotides are TGTGCCAGCAGTCCTGGACAGGGGAGGATGTGGAGCAATCAGCCCCAGCATTTT. The encoded protein is CASSPGQGRMWSNQPQHF.

This clonotype was recorded at least ten times. The chain is built from TRBV6-1 and TRBJ2-7; D not resolved. CDR3 length equals 14 residues. Per the germline V gene, CDR1 is MNHNS and CDR2 is SASEGT. V dropped 2 bases and J dropped 5 bases, with 13 bases sitting between them. CDR3 sequence (DNA): TGTGCCAGCAGTGAAAGGACCAAAACTGACGAGCAGTACTTC. The encoded protein is CASSERTKTDEQYF.

The J gene is TRBJ2-7, the V gene TRBV25-1; D not resolved. V was trimmed by 3 bases and J by 2 bases, leaving 11 bases between them. CDR3 length: 14 amino acids. Looked up from germline, CDR1 is MGHDK and CDR2 is SYGVNS. CDR3 DNA sequence: TGTGCCAGCAGTGACGGTGACACCACCTACGAGCAGTACTTC. Protein sequence: CASSDGDTTYEQYF.

This clonotype was recorded at least ten times. V and J are TRBV7-2 and TRBJ2-1, with D possibly matching TRBD2 (5 bases). V was trimmed by 4 bases and J by 0 bases, leaving 10 bases between them. CDR3 length: 15 residues. Germline CDR1 and CDR2: SGHTA and FQGNSA. The CDR3 loop reads CASSSDYSSYNEQFF. The CDR3 nucleotides are TGTGCCAGCAGCTCCGACTATAGCTCCTACAATGAGCAGTTCTTC.

This clonotype came up many times. The V call is TRBV3-1, the J call TRBJ2-3; D gene unclear. Germline CDR1 and CDR2: LGHDT and YNNKEL (reference sequence). Deletions cut 2 bases from V and 6 bases from J, with 9 bases between. The CDR3 sequence is 13 residues long. In nucleotides, the CDR3 is TGTGCCAGCAGCCAAAGATCCGCGGATACGCAGTATTTT. Protein product: CASSQRSADTQYF.

This clonotype was counted many times. V usage is TRBV7-3 and J usage is TRBJ2-7; D unclear. Germline V gene sequence: CDR1 SGHTA, CDR2 FQGTGA. The CDR3 loop spans 13 amino acids. V lost 3 bases and J lost 5, with 11 bases in between. The CDR3 DNA sequence: TGTGCCAGCAGCTTTTCTAGAGTGGACGAGCAGTACTTC. Its translation is CASSFSRVDEQYF. Supplemented by reference TRBV7-3 and TRBJ2-7, the full variable domain reads GAGVSQTPSNKVTEKGKYVELRCDPISGHTALYWYRQSLGQGPEFLIYFQGTGAADDSGLPNDRFFAVRPEGSVSTLKIQRTERGDSAVYLCASSFSRVDEQYFGPGTRLTVT.

This clonotype was detected ten times or more. The genes are TRBV7-8 and TRBJ2-7, with D hard to call. The germline CDR1 and CDR2 sequences are SGHVS and FQNEAQ. The CDR3 runs 14 residues. V shed 5 bases and J shed 3 bases, with 14 bases lying between them. The CDR3 DNA reads as TGTGCCAGCAGCCAAGCTGGCGTGGGCTACGAGCAGTACTTC. As protein: CASSQAGVGYEQYF.

The chain is built from TRBV19 and TRBJ2-7, with 9 positions matching TRBD2. The germline V gene has CDR1 LNHDA and CDR2 SQIVND (reference sequence). This CDR3 spans 16 amino acids. The junction had 9 bases not matched to a gene; V was cut back by 4 bases and J by 2 bases. CDR3 loop: CASSSQTSGGPYEQYF. CDR3 DNA: TGTGCCAGTAGTAGTCAGACTAGCGGAGGACCCTACGAGCAGTACTTC.

As regards this clonotype: Relative to the germline gene, one junction end is altered; a read error may explain this. The rearrangement joins TRBV10-3 to TRBJ2-3, with a possible D match to TRBD2 (6 bases). The CDR3 sequence is 16 residues long. The germline V gene has CDR1 ENHRY and CDR2 SYGVKD. The CDR3 DNA reads TGTGCCATCGGTGAGTCGGTAATGGAGGGTTTAGATACGCAGTATTTT. Translating gives CAIGESVMEGLDTQYF.

This clonotype was observed a few times. This chain joins TRBV20-1 and TRBJ2-5, with 8 bases identical to TRBD2. The CDR3 spans 16 residues. V was pared by 4 bases and J by 2 bases, with 12 bases of the junction left unmatched. Germline V lookup: CDR1 DFQATT, CDR2 SNEGSKA (reference sequence). CDR3 amino acids: CSAKSRGGRFQETQYF. For the CDR3, the DNA is TGCAGTGCTAAGAGCCGGGGGGGGAGATTTCAAGAGACCCAGTACTTC.